These 7 T cell receptor beta chains were sequenced from one sample in a study of tumour-infiltrating T cells in Burkitt lymphoma. Generated by immunoSEQ multiplex PCR, the TCRdb table keeps only in-frame clones and is missing some. The sample lists thousands of clones, about 15% occurring once. Sequencing was performed on tumor tissue. All receptors derive from a human donor with diffuse large B-cell lymphoma.

The chain joins TRBV19 to TRBJ1-2; D might be TRBD1 (5 bases). CDR1 and CDR2 (germline): LNHDA, SQIVND (reference sequence). CDR3 size: 17 residues. V lost 2 bases, J lost 2 bases, and 18 bases lay in between. The CDR3 loop is CASSIRTTRGVNYGYTF. As DNA, the CDR3 is TGTGCCAGTAGTATAAGAACGACTAGGGGAGTCAACTATGGCTACACCTTC.

This chain connects TRBV27 to TRBJ2-1, with 10 bases matching TRBD2. With 6 bases clipped from V and 1 base from J, the junction kept 12 bases outside the gene matches. Per the germline V gene, CDR1 is MNHEY and CDR2 is SMNVEV (reference sequence). This CDR3 spans 18 amino acids. CDR3 bases: TGTGCCAGCAGAGGATCTAGCGGGAGAACCGGATCCTACAATGAGCAGTTCTTC. Translating it yields CASRGSSGRTGSYNEQFF.

V and J are TRBV18 and TRBJ1-3, with 9 bases identical to TRBD1. After removal of 3 bases from V and 0 bases from J, the junction contained 6 bases not matched to a gene. The CDR3 contains 17 residues. The V gene's germline CDR1 is KGHSH and CDR2 LQKENI. CDR3 nucleotide sequence: TGTGCCAGCTCACCGCGGACAGGGGCCGACTCTGGAAACACCATATATTTT. It codes for CASSPRTGADSGNTIYF.

The genes are TRBV4-1 and TRBJ1-1, with a weak D call TRBD1 (5 bases). Germline lookup yields CDR1 MGHRA and CDR2 YSYEKL. V was trimmed by 4 bases and J by 4 bases, leaving 13 bases between them. This CDR3 region has 14 residues. CDR3 sequence (DNA): TGCGCCAGCAGCCTTTGGGGGGGGATCACTGAAGCTTTCTTT. Amino acid sequence: CASSLWGGITEAFF.

The chain employs TRBV2 and TRBJ1-5; D is unresolved. Trimming removed 6 bases at V and 5 bases at J, with 8 bases between. The CDR3 spans 12 residues. CDR1 and CDR2 (germline): SNHLY, FYNNEI. The CDR3 here is CASSTTYQPQHF. The CDR3 DNA reads as TGTGCCAGCAGCACCACCTATCAGCCCCAGCATTTT.

This chain links TRBV2 with TRBJ1-5; D remains unclear. V was shortened by 2 bases and J by 5 bases, with 16 bases between the two germline ends. Looked up from germline, CDR1 is SNHLY and CDR2 is FYNNEI. The CDR3 is 16 amino acids. CDR3: CASSEKGSRYDQPQHF. The CDR3 region has the DNA TGTGCCAGCAGTGAAAAGGGCTCCAGGTACGATCAGCCCCAGCATTTT.

This rearrangement joins TRBV10-3 to TRBJ2-5, with D unclear. Trimming stripped 2 bases from V and 6 bases from J, with 10 bases between. Germline CDR1 ENHRY, CDR2 SYGVKD. The length of the CDR3 is 13 residues. The CDR3 bases are TGTGCCATCAGTGAGGAGGTTATCCAGACCCAGTACTTC. Translation: CAISEEVIQTQYF.